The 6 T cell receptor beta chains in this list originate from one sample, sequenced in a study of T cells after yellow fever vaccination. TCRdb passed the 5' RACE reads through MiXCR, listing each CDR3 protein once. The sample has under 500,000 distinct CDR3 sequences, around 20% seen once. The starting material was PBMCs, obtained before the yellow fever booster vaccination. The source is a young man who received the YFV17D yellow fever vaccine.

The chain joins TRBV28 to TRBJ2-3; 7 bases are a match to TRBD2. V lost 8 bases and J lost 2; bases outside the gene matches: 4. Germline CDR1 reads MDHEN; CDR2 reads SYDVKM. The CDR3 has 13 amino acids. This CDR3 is CASESGVTDTQYF. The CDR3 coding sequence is TGTGCCAGCGAAAGCGGGGTCACAGATACGCAGTATTTT.

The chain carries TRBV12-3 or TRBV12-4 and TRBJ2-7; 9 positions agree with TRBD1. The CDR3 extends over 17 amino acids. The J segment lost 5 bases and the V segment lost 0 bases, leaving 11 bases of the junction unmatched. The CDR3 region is CASSLALSGQGIDEQYF. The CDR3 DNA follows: TGTGCCAGCAGTTTAGCGCTATCAGGACAGGGGATCGACGAGCAGTACTTC.

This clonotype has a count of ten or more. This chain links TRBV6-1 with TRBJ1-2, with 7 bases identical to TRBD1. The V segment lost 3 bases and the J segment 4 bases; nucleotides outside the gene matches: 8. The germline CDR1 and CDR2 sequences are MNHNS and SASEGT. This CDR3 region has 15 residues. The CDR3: CASSDLGTDTYGYTF. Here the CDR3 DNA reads TGTGCCAGCAGTGACCTCGGGACAGACACCTATGGCTACACCTTC.

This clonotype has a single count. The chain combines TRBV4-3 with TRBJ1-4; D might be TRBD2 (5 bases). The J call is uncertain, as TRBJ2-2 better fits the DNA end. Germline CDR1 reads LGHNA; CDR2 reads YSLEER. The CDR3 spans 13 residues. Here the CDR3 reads CASSQSTGWELFF. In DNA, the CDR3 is TGCGCCAGCAGCCAATCTACGGGATGGGAGCTGTTTTTT.

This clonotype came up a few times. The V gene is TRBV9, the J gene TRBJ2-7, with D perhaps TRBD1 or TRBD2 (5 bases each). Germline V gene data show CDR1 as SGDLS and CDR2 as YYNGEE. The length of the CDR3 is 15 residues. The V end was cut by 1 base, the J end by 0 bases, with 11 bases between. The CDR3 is CASSVREGSSYEQYF. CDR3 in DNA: TGTGCCAGCAGCGTACGAGAGGGGAGCTCCTACGAGCAGTACTTC.

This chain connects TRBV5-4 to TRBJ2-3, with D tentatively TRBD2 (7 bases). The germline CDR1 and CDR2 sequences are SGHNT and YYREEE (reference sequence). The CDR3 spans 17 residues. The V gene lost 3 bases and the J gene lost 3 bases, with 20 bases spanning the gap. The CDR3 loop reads CASSSALRGGRTDTQYF. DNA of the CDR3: TGTGCCAGCAGCTCGGCTTTGAGGGGGGGCAGGACAGATACGCAGTATTTT.